The clone carrying this TCR beta chain was detected only a few times. The CDR3 consists of 13 residues. CDR1 and CDR2 (germline): LNHDA, SQIVND (reference sequence). With 8 bases clipped from V and 5 bases from J, the junction kept 5 bases outside the gene matches. Treatment meaning: randomized to nivolumab then ipilimumab (arm A) or the reverse (arm B). Patients had received no earlier DNA-damaging chemotherapy. Sorted cells were live CD3+CD8+, lacking CD19 and CD56, from PBMCs. The sample comes from a study of sequential checkpoint blockade in melanoma. Study information: Randomization was 1:1 between first-line nivolumab→ipilimumab and ipilimumab→nivolumab.

The repertoire was sequenced with immunoSEQ multiplex PCR; TCRdb's copy has only in-frame clones and lacks some. The sample includes some 26,000 clones, roughly 80% of them seen just once. The material sequenced was CD8+ T cells sorted from blood (inferred from file names), taken from a patient given nivolumab and ipilimumab in sequence. The clonotype comes from a human donor with melanoma. The gene calls are TRBV19 and TRBJ2-1; 8 nucleotides line up with TRBD1. CDR3 protein: CASGTGGNNEQFF. For the CDR3, the DNA is TGTGCCAGTGGGACAGGCGGAAACAATGAGCAGTTCTTC.